Listed below are T cell receptor beta chains from one sample, sequenced in a study of graft-versus-host responses after intestinal transplantation. Method: immunoSEQ multiplex PCR; TCRdb's copy keeps in-frame clones and lacks some. The sample carries almost 85,000 clones, 75% to 95% recorded once. No antigens are known for them. The material sequenced was unstimulated CD4+ T cells sorted from spleen or lymph node cells, taken before intestinal transplant. These receptors came from a human donor who received an intestinal transplant. Both conserved end residues are part of each CDR3. A D gene is named only where the DNA matches it firmly. A row's size may be missing; if present it is once, few, many or a size class.

d_gene,len,j_gene,v_gene,abundance,CDR3nt,CDR3aa
.,16,TRBJ2-7,TRBV11-2,.,TGTGCCAGCAGCCCTATACAGGGCCGCGTGATATACGAGCAGTACTTC,CASSPIQGRVIYEQYF
.,14,TRBJ2-3,TRBV11-3,once,TGTGCCAGCAGCTCGACCGGGAGCCGAGATACGCAGTATTTT,CASSSTGSRDTQYF
.,15,TRBJ2-2,TRBV5-1,.,TGCGCCAGCAGCTTGGCCGCAGGGAACACCGGGGAGCTGTTTTTT,CASSLAAGNTGELFF
.,17,TRBJ1-1,TRBV4-1,.,TGCGCCAGCAGCCAAGATAGGAGCCCTTCCCTGAACACTGAAGCTTTCTTT,CASSQDRSPSLNTEAFF
.,15,TRBJ1-4,TRBV6-1,once,TGTGCCAGCAGTGAAAGTCGAGCCTTTAATGAAAAACTGTTTTTT,CASSESRAFNEKLFF
TRBD1,16,TRBJ2-5,TRBV19,.,TGTGCCAGTAGTATGAGGGGACAGGGTGGACAAGAGACCCAGTACTTC,CASSMRGQGGQETQYF
.,11,TRBJ2-7,TRBV29-1,.,TGCAGCGTTGAAAGCGGCTACGAGCAGTACTTC,CSVESGYEQYF
TRBD1,16,TRBJ1-3,TRBV6-5,.,TGTGCCAGCAGTTATAGGACAGGGGTTCCGGGAAACACCATATATTTT,CASSYRTGVPGNTIYF
.,16,TRBJ1-5,TRBV7-2,.,TGTGCCAGCAGCTTAGCGGGACAATATAGCAATCAGCCCCAGCATTTT,CASSLAGQYSNQPQHF
TRBD1,14,TRBJ1-1,TRBV6-5,.,TGTGCCAGCAGCGGACAGGCCTTGAACACTGAAGCTTTCTTT,CASSGQALNTEAFF
TRBD1,15,TRBJ1-3,TRBV4-3,.,TGCGCCAGCAGCCAATCGACAGGGTCTGGAAACACCATATATTTT,CASSQSTGSGNTIYF
.,15,TRBJ2-7,TRBV18,.,TGTGCCAGCTCACCACAGACAGAGGCACGATTCGAGCAGTACTTC,CASSPQTEARFEQYF
.,14,TRBJ2-3,TRBV6-5,.,TGTGCCAGCAGTTACTCCTATGGTCGAGATACGCAGTATTTT,CASSYSYGRDTQYF
TRBD1,14,TRBJ1-2,TRBV7-2,.,TGTGCCAGCAGCATACAGACAGGGCTCTATGGCTACACCTTC,CASSIQTGLYGYTF
.,15,TRBJ1-3,TRBV19,.,TGTGCCAGTTTCGCCCCGAGGTTAGCTGGAAACACCATATATTTT,CASFAPRLAGNTIYF
.,14,TRBJ2-7,TRBV7-7,.,TGTGCCAGCAGCCCGACCGACAGCTCCTACGAGCAGTACTTC,CASSPTDSSYEQYF
TRBD2,16,TRBJ2-6,TRBV29-1,.,TGCAGCGTTGGGGGCCCGGGGGGTTCTGGGGCCAACGTCCTGACTTTC,CSVGGPGGSGANVLTF
TRBD1,12,TRBJ2-1,TRBV5-1,.,TGCGCCAGCAGACGGGACAGTGATGAGCAGTTCTTC,CASRRDSDEQFF
.,14,TRBJ2-3,TRBV19,.,TGTGCCAGTAGTATCAGGGGCCCGCCAGATACGCAGTATTTT,CASSIRGPPDTQYF
TRBD1,15,TRBJ2-3,TRBV19,.,TGTGCCAGTAGTATGGGGGGACAGGGGGCAGATACGCAGTATTTT,CASSMGGQGADTQYF
.,14,TRBJ2-7,TRBV7-9,.,TGTGCCAGCAGCTTAGAACAGGGAAGGTACGAGCAGTACTTC,CASSLEQGRYEQYF
.,15,TRBJ1-4,TRBV11-2,.,TGTGCCAGCAGTTTTATTCGGACAGTAGGCGAAAAACTGTTTTTT,CASSFIRTVGEKLFF
TRBD1,16,TRBJ2-2,TRBV27,.,TGTGCCAGCAGCCAACAGGGGTCGACGAACACCGGGGAGCTGTTTTTT,CASSQQGSTNTGELFF
.,15,TRBJ1-4,TRBV12-5,.,TGTGCTAGTGGGCCGGGGGGGGCTTTTAATGAAAAACTGTTTTTT,CASGPGGAFNEKLFF
.,14,TRBJ1-3,TRBV6-1,.,TGTGCCAGCATGGGGCAGGGTGGTAGAAACACCATATATTTT,CASMGQGGRNTIYF
.,12,TRBJ2-7,TRBV7-9,.,TGTGCCAGCAGCCTCGGACAATACGAGCAGTACTTC,CASSLGQYEQYF
TRBD2,13,TRBJ2-7,TRBV7-2,.,TGTGCCAGCAGCTCGTCGGGACTAGTCCCGACCTACTTC,CASSSSGLVPTYF
.,13,TRBJ1-5,TRBV30,.,TGTGCCTGGAGTAGTGGCTCCAATCAGCCCCAGCATTTT,CAWSSGSNQPQHF
TRBD1,13,TRBJ2-7,TRBV19,.,TGTGCCAGTGGGGACAGGGACGAGGACGAGCAGTACTTC,CASGDRDEDEQYF
.,18,TRBJ1-5,TRBV19,.,TGTGCCAGTAGTATAGGACCCCAGGCGGGTTTTAGCAATCAGCCCCAGCATTTT,CASSIGPQAGFSNQPQHF
TRBD1,14,TRBJ2-3,TRBV30,.,TGTGCCTGGAGCCCAGGACAGGGGACAGATACGCAGTATTTT,CAWSPGQGTDTQYF
.,14,TRBJ2-2,TRBV7-2,.,TGTGCCAGCAGCGGGACTGCGAACACCGGGGAGCTGTTTTTT,CASSGTANTGELFF
.,14,TRBJ2-7,TRBV6-5,.,TGTGCCAGCAGTATCCGACTAGACTCCTACGAGCAGTACTTC,CASSIRLDSYEQYF
TRBD1,14,TRBJ1-2,TRBV6-5,.,TGTGCCAGCAGTCCGCGGCAGGGGGACTATGGCTACACCTTC,CASSPRQGDYGYTF
TRBD2,16,TRBJ2-3,TRBV18,once,TGTGCCAGCTCACCACTGGCTAGCGGGGGCACAGATACGCAGTATTTT,CASSPLASGGTDTQYF
.,13,TRBJ1-2,TRBV6-5,.,TGTGCCAGCAGTTACGAGGCTAACTATGGCTACACCTTC,CASSYEANYGYTF
.,15,TRBJ2-2,TRBV7-9,once,TGTGCCAGCAGCTTAAGTCTGGCGGACACCGGGGAGCTGTTTTTT,CASSLSLADTGELFF